A single sample gave rise to the 13 T cell receptor beta chains below, sequenced in a study of T-cell reconstitution after alpha-beta-depleted transplantation in children (TCRdb year 2016). The library was obtained by PCR. Sequenced on an Illumina HiSeq 2500. TCR libraries were prepared with molecular barcoding, using unique molecular identifiers to normalize TCRbeta repertoire quantification. Clones were called with MiXCR by TCRdb after fastp trimmed the public reads at Q25, and only in-frame beta chains were retained. For every CDR3 protein sequence, its rows merge into one entry that carries the most common genes and DNA. This sample comprises about 120,000 distinct CDR3 sequences, about a tenth of them detected only once. Approximately 8% of the sample lies in the top ten. The sequencing used PBMCs from the stem cell graft donor, collected from the stem cell graft. These receptors all come from a human donor who donated a stem cell graft to a child with acute lymphoblastic leukemia.

This clonotype was observed at least ten times. For the CDR3, the DNA is TGTGCCAGCAGCGTTGGAACAGGGATCGGACAGCCCCAGCATTTT. Translated: CASSVGTGIGQPQHF. The rearrangement links TRBV9 to TRBJ1-5, with TRBD1 as a possible D gene (6 bases). The V end lost 2 bases, the J end lost 7 bases, and 16 bases lay between the germline ends. CDR1 is SGDLS, CDR2 YYNGEE, per germline. This CDR3 spans 15 amino acids. Combining the CDR3 with reference TRBV9 and TRBJ1-5 gives the whole variable domain DSGVTQTPKHLITATGQRVTLRCSPRSGDLSVYWYQQSLDQGLQFLIQYYNGEERAKGNILERFSAQQFPDLHSELNLSSLELGDSALYFCASSVGTGIGQPQHFGDGTRLSIL.

This chain connects TRBV5-5 to TRBJ1-5; no reliable D call. V was cut by 1 base and J by 6 bases, with 8 bases left in between. The germline gives CDR1 SGHKS, CDR2 YYEKEE (reference sequence). The CDR3 has 13 amino acids. The CDR3 bases are TGTGCCAGCAGCTTGATAGTGACTCAGCCCCAGCATTTT. Translation: CASSLIVTQPQHF.

The chain recombines TRBV19 with TRBJ1-1; D uncertain. The CDR3 contains 13 residues. Germline CDR1 reads LNHDA; CDR2 reads SQIVND (reference sequence). V was trimmed by 3 bases and J by 6 bases, leaving 11 bases between them. The CDR3 DNA sequence: TGTGCCAGTAGTATTCTGGAGTATCCTGAAGCTTTCTTT. Encoded protein: CASSILEYPEAFF. The variable domain in full, completed from reference TRBV19 and TRBJ1-1, reads DGGITQSPKYLFRKEGQNVTLSCEQNLNHDAMYWYRQDPGQGLRLIYYSQIVNDFQKGDIAEGYSVSREKKESFPLTVTSAQKNPTAFYLCASSILEYPEAFFGQGTRLTVV.

Ten or more counts support this clonotype. The V and J genes are TRBV2 and TRBJ1-2; D call uncertain. Germline V gives CDR1 SNHLY, CDR2 FYNNEI. The CDR3 is made up of 9 amino acids. V gave up 9 bases and J gave up 7 bases, with 6 bases separating them. CDR3 DNA sequence: TGTGCCAGATCGCCTGGCTACACCTTC. This gives the protein CARSPGYTF. Complete variable domain (other parts from reference TRBV2 and TRBJ1-2): EPEVTQTPSHQVTQMGQEVILRCVPISNHLYFYWYRQILGQKVEFLVSFYNNEISEKSEIFDDQFSVERPDGSNFTLKIRSTKLEDSAMYFCARSPGYTFGSGTRLTVV.

This clonotype was recorded at least ten times. CDR3: CASSVEIGGTYGYTF. The CDR3 DNA is TGTGCCAGCAGCGTAGAGATCGGCGGGACCTATGGCTACACCTTC. V gene TRBV9 combines with J gene TRBJ1-2; maybe TRBD1 (5 bases). Trimming removed 0 bases from V and 4 bases from J, with 13 bases in between. Germline V lookup: CDR1 SGDLS, CDR2 YYNGEE. The CDR3 has 15 residues.

Comment on this clonotype: Just one base apart from a much larger clone, this may be a read error. V is TRBV29-1 and J is TRBJ1-2; D perhaps matches TRBD1 (6 bases). This CDR3 is built from 13 residues. Germline loops: CDR1 SQVTM, CDR2 ANQGSEA. V lost 7 bases and J lost 9, with 21 bases in between. The CDR3 region has the DNA TGCAGCGCCGTTGGGACATCTAAGGGCCGCTACACCTTC. This encodes CSAVGTSKGRYTF.

This clonotype has a handful of counts. The chain links TRBV30 to TRBJ1-1; D is unclear. V was shortened by 4 bases and J by 6 bases, with 15 bases between the two germline ends. CDR3 length equals 13 residues. CDR1 and CDR2 from the germline V gene are GTSNPN and SVGIG (reference sequence). The CDR3 nucleotides read TGTGCCTGGAACTCGAGGGTAGGAGCTGAAGCTTTCTTT. The encoded protein is CAWNSRVGAEAFF.

This clonotype was recorded many times. This sequence joins TRBV7-6 and TRBJ2-3; 7 bases fit TRBD1. Germline assignment: CDR1 SGHVS and CDR2 FNYEAQ. V gave up 5 bases and J gave up 3 bases; unmatched junction bases: 11. The CDR3 length is 16 residues. Here the CDR3 reads CASSPRQGVATDTQYF. CDR3 bases: TGTGCCAGCAGCCCGCGACAGGGCGTTGCGACAGATACGCAGTATTTT.

The chain has TRBV23-1 and TRBJ2-5, with 8 bases fitting TRBD2. TRBV23-1 is given ORF status, its function remaining uncertain. V lost 0 bases and J lost 2; bases outside the gene matches: 8. The CDR3 runs to 17 residues. The CDR3 nucleotides read TGCGCCAGCAGTCAATCGAAAGCGGGAGATCGTCAAGAGACCCAGTACTTC. It codes for CASSQSKAGDRQETQYF.

In its sample, this clonotype was seen many times. Written as DNA, the CDR3 is TGCGCCAGCAGCTTGGGCTCGCCCAAGTCGAATAATTCACCCCTCCACTTT. Amino acid sequence: CASSLGSPKSNNSPLHF. This rearrangement joins TRBV5-1 to TRBJ1-6; D uncertain. V shed 0 bases and J shed 5 bases, with 15 bases lying between them. The length of the CDR3 is 17 residues. The germline V gene has CDR1 SGHRS and CDR2 YFSETQ.

This clonotype occurred many times. This chain joins TRBV29-1 and TRBJ1-4; no firm D call. There are 15 residues in the CDR3. The germline V gene has CDR1 SQVTM and CDR2 ANQGSEA. The ends were cut back, 0 bases at V and 7 bases at J, with 15 bases in the middle. The CDR3 DNA sequence: TGCAGCGTTGAAGATAGGAGCATAGCAGGTGAAAAACTGTTTTTT. This gives the protein CSVEDRSIAGEKLFF.

This clonotype was detected ten times or more. V is TRBV19 and J is TRBJ2-4; D gene uncertain. Germline V gene lookup returns CDR1 LNHDA and CDR2 SQIVND (reference sequence). This CDR3 is built from 15 residues. V lost 6 bases and J lost 1, with 13 bases in between. In DNA, the CDR3 is TGTGCCAGTAGCCTATCCGGGCAGGCCAAAAACATTCAGTACTTC. It encodes CASSLSGQAKNIQYF.

This clonotype was recorded many times. The rearrangement uses TRBV20-1 and TRBJ2-3; 11 bases align to TRBD2. The CDR3 contains 17 residues. Germline lookup yields CDR1 DFQATT and CDR2 SNEGSKA (reference sequence). V was clipped by 6 bases and J by 2 bases; unmatched bases: 13. CDR3 DNA: TGCAGTGCCCCGCCGGGGCTAGCGGGAGGTTACACAGATACGCAGTATTTT. It codes for CSAPPGLAGGYTDTQYF.